This T cell receptor (beta chain) comes out of a study of OX40 agonist ivuxolimab in advanced cancers. Study-wide context: Two cutaneous melanoma patients and one hepatocellular carcinoma patient, three in all, had partial responses. Study-wide results and limits: Within 6 weeks, CD4+ and CD8+ blood T cells expanded clonally at 0.1 to 3.0 mg/kg.

Comment on this clone: Its antigen is unknown.

Trimming removed 3 bases at V and 10 bases at J, with 22 bases between. The CDR3 has 16 residues. Germline-derived CDR1 and CDR2 are SGHDN and FVKESK. Method: immunoSEQ multiplex PCR; TCRdb's copy keeps in-frame clones and lacks some. The table records roughly 69,000 clones, about 91% of them present only once. This receptor was obtained from an adult with an advanced solid tumor such as melanoma, head and neck, liver or kidney cancer. The sample here was CD4+ or CD8+ T cells sorted from blood, taken in a trial of the OX40 agonist ivuxolimab. V is TRBV14 and J is TRBJ2-1, with D perhaps TRBD1 or TRBD2 (6 bases each). The CDR3 region has the DNA TGTGCCAGCAGCCACCTTCAAGGGGGGTCCCTTCGGGAGCAGTTCTTC. Its protein product is CASSHLQGGSLREQFF.